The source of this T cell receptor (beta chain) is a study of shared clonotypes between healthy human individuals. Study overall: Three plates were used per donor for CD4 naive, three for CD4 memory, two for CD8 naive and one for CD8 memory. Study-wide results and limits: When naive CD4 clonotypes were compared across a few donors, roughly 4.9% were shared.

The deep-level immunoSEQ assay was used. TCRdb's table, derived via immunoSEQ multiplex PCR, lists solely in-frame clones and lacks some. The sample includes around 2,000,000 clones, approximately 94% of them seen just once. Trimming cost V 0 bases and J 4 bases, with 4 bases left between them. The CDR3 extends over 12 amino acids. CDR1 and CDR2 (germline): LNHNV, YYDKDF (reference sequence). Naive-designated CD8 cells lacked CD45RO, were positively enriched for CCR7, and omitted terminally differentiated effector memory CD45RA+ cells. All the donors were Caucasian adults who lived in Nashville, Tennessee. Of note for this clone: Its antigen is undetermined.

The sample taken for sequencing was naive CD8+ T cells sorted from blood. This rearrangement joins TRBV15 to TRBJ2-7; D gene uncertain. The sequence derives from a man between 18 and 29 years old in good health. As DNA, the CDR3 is TGTGCCACCAGCAGAGATGATTACGAGCAGTACTTC. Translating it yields CATSRDDYEQYF.